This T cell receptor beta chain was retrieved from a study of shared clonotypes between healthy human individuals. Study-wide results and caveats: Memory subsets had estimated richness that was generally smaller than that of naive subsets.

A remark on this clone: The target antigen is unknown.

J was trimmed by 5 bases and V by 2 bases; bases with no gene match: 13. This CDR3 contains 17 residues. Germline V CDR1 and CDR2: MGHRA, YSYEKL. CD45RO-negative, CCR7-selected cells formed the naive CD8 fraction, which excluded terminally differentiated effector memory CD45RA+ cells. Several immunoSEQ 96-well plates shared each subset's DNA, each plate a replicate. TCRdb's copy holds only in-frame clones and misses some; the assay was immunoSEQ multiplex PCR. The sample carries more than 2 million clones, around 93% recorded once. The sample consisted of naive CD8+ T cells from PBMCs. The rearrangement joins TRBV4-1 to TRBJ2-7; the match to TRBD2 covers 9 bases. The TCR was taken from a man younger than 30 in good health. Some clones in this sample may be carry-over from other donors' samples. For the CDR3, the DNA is TGCGCCAGCAGCCAAAAAACCGGACTAGCGAAGCCACACGAGCAGTACTTC. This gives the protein CASSQKTGLAKPHEQYF.